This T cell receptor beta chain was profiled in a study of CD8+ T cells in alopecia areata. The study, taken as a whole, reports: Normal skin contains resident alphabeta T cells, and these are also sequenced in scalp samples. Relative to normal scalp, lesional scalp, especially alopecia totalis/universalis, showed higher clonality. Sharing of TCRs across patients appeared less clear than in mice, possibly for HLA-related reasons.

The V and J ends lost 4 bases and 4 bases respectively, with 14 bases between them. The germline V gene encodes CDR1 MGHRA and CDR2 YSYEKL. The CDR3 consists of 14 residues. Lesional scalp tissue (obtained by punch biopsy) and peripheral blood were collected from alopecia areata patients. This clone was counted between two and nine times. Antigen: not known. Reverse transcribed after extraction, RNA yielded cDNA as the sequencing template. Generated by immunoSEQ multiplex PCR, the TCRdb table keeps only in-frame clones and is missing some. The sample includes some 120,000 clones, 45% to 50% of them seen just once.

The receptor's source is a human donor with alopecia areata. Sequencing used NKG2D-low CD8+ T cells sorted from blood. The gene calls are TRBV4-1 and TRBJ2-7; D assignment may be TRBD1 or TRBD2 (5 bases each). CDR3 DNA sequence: TGCGCCAGCAGCCCCGGGACGGACCAGTACGAGCAGTACTTC. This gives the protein CASSPGTDQYEQYF.